This T cell receptor (beta chain) is from a study of T-cell reconstitution after alpha-beta-depleted transplantation in children. Unique molecular identifiers tagged the TCRbeta library. A single record per CDR3 protein comes from TCRdb applying MiXCR to the PCR reads. The data contain about 610,000 distinct CDR3 sequences, roughly 10% of them singletons. The CDR3 is made up of 15 amino acids. Germline V lookup: CDR1 DFQATT, CDR2 SNEGSKA (reference sequence). This clonotype appeared many times. The clonotype comes from a human donor who donated a stem cell graft to a child with acute myeloid leukemia. This sequence joins TRBV20-1 and TRBJ2-7, with 7 bases matching TRBD2. Here the sequenced sample was PBMCs from the stem cell graft donor, taken from the stem cell graft. The DNA of the CDR3 is TGCAGCGTCTCTCCGGCGGGAGACCCAGGGATCGAGCAGTACTTC. Residues: CSVSPAGDPGIEQYF.